This entry describes one T cell receptor beta chain. The sample originates from a study of control samples from healthy donors and cancer patients. This CDR3 comprises 14 residues. Germline CDR1 reads SGHTS; CDR2 reads YDEGEE. The V gene lost 0 bases and the J gene lost 9 bases, with 13 bases spanning the gap. The method was immunoSEQ multiplex PCR; TCRdb's version includes in-frame clones alone and lacks a portion of them. This table has approximately 44,000 clones, 70% appearing once. The clonotype was recovered from a male donor with melanoma. This sequence joins TRBV5-8 and TRBJ1-5; D call uncertain. The sequencing input was formalin-fixed, paraffin-embedded tissue. DNA for the CDR3: TGTGCCAGCAGCTTGGGGCAGCATTTAACGCCCCAGCATTTT. Protein: CASSLGQHLTPQHF.